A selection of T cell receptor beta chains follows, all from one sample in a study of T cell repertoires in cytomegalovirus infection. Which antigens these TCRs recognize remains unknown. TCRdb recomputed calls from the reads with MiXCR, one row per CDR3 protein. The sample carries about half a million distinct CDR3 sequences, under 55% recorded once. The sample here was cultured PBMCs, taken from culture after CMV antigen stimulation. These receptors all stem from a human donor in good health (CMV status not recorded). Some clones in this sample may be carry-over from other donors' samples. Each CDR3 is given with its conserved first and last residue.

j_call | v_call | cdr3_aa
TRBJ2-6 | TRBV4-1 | CASSPQVGQIYSGANVLTF
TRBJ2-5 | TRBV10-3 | CASRSGTPGTQYF
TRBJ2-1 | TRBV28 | CASSPRLAGPYNEQFF
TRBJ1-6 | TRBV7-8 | CASSLSGQLHF
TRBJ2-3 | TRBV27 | CASSLNSGTALLAQYF
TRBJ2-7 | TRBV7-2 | CASSSISAYEQYF
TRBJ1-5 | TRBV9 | CASSASGGVSQPQHF
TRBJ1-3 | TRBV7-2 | CASTRDGRTLVTGNTIYF
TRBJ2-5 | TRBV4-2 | CASSQVGGGYYQETQYF
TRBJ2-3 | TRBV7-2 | CASSSSGGIYTDTQYF
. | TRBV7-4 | CASSDPGTNTPLHEQYF
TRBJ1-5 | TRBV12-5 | CASGLALTGLGNQPQHF
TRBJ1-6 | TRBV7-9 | CASSSTGLSYNSPLHF
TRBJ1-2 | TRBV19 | CASDPGGRPNYYGYTF
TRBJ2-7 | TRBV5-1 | CASSLEPLSSYEQYF
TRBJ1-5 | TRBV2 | CASSPAGVQPQHF
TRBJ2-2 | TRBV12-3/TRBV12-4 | CASTDLDYFSGELFF
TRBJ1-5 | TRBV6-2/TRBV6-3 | CASSYVGIWGQPQHF
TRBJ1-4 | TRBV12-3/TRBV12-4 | CASSRGLGEKLFF
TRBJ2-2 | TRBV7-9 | CASSDTGLSTGELFF
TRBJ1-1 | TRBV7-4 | CASSLGPEPNTEAFF
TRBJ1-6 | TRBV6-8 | CASSYDRGNSPLHF
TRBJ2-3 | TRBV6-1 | CASTARQGFADTQYF
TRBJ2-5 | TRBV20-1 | CSARGWGGTKQETQYF
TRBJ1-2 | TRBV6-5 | CASSYAGKGYTF
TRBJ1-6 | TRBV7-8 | CASSLAMGTTLHF
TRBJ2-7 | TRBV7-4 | CASSSPTGGRGTSGYEQYF
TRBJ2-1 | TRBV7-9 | CASSPEGHQSTYNEQFF
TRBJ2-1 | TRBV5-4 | CASSQKQVHNEQFF
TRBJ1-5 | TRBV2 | CASSERQGGSNQPQHF
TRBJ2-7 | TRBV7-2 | CASSSDRFYEQYF
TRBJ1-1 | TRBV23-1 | CASSQNREGPDTEAFF
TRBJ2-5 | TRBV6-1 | CASSGGDRGIQETQYF
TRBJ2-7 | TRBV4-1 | CASSQVTGDSYEQYF
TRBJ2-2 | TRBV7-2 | CASRRFVGSANTGELFF
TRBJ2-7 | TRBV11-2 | CASSLDWLGLGYEQYF
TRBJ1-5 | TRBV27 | CASSSPVGLNQPQHF
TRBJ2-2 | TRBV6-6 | CASNLGLTANTGELFF
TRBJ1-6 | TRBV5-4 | CASSLADRDDSPLHF
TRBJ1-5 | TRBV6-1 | CASSSTAGAYNQPQHF